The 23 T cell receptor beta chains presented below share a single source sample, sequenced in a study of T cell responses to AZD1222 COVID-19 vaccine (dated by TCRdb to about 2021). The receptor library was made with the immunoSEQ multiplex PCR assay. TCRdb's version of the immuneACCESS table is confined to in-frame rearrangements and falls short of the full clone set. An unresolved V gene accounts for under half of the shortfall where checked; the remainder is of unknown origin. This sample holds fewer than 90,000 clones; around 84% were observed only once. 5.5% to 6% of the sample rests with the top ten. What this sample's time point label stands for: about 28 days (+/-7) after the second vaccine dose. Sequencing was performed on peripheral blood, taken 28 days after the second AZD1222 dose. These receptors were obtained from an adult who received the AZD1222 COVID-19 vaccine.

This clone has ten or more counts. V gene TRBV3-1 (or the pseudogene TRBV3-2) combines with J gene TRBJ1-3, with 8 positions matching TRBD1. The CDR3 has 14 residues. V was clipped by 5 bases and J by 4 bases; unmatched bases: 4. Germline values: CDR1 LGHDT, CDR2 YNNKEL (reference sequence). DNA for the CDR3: TGTGCCAGCAGCATGACAGGGGAAGGAAACACCATATATTTT. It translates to CASSMTGEGNTIYF.

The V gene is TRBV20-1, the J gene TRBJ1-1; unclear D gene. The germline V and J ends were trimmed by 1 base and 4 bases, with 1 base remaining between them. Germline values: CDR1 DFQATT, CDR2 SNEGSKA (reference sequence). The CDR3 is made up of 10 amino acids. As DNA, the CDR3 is TGCAGTGCTAGAGTCACTGAAGCTTTCTTT. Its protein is CSARVTEAFF.

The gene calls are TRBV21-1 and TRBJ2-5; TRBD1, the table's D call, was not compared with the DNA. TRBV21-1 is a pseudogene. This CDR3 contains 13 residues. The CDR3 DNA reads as TGTGCCAGCAGCAACAGGGGGAGGGAGACCCAGTACTTC. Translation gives CASSNRGRETQYF.

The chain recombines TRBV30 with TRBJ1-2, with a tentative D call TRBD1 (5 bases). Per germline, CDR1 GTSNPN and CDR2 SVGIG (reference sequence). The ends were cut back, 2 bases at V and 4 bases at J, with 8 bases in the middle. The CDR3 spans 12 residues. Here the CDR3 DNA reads TGTGCCTGGAGTAGGGGTATCTATGGCTACACCTTC. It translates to CAWSRGIYGYTF.

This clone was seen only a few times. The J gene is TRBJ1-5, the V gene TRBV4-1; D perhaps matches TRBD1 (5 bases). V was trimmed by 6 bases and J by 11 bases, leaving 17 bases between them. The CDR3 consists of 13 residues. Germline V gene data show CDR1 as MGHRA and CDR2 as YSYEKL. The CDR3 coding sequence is TGCGCCAGCAGTCTACCTGGGGCGGAGACCCAGCATTTT. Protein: CASSLPGAETQHF.

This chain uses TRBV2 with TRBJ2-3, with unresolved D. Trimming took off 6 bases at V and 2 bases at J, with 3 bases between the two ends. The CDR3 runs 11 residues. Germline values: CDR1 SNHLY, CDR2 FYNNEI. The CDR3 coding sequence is TGTGCCAGCAGCTACACAGATACGCAGTATTTT. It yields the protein CASSYTDTQYF. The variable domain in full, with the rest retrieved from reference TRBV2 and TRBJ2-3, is EPEVTQTPSHQVTQMGQEVILRCVPISNHLYFYWYRQILGQKVEFLVSFYNNEISEKSEIFDDQFSVERPDGSNFTLKIRSTKLEDSAMYFCASSYTDTQYFGPGTRLTVL.

The CDR3 DNA reads as TGTGCCAGCAGCCAAGGGTCTAGGGGGAGCTCTGGAAACACCATATATTTT. Its protein product is CASSQGSRGSSGNTIYF. V and J are TRBV14 and TRBJ1-3; possibly TRBD1 for D (6 bases). The CDR3 spans 17 residues. Germline V gene data show CDR1 as SGHDN and CDR2 as FVKESK. The V end was cut by 1 base, the J end by 0 bases, with 13 bases between.

The CDR3 DNA is TGTGCCAGCAATCCTAGCGGGGGCACAGATACGCAGTATTTT. Residues: CASNPSGGTDTQYF. The rearrangement links TRBV2 to TRBJ2-3, with 9 positions matching TRBD2. The V gene's germline CDR1 is SNHLY and CDR2 FYNNEI. The length of the CDR3 is 14 residues. Trimming took 7 bases from V and 1 from J; bases not matched to a gene: 3. Complete variable domain (other parts from reference TRBV2 and TRBJ2-3): EPEVTQTPSHQVTQMGQEVILRCVPISNHLYFYWYRQILGQKVEFLVSFYNNEISEKSEIFDDQFSVERPDGSNFTLKIRSTKLEDSAMYFCASNPSGGTDTQYFGPGTRLTVL.

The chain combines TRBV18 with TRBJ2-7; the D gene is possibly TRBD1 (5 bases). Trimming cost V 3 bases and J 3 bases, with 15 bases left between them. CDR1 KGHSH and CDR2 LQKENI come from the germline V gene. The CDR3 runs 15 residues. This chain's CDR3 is CASSPRQGDFYEQYF. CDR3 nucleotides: TGTGCCAGCTCACCTCGGCAAGGGGATTTCTACGAGCAGTACTTC.

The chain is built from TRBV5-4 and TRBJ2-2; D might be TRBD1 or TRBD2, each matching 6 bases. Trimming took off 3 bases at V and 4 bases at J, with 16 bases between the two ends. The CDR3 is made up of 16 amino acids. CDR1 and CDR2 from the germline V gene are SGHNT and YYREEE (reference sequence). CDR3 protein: CASSYGGRGGTGELFF. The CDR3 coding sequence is TGTGCCAGCAGCTATGGGGGCAGGGGAGGCACCGGGGAGCTGTTTTTT. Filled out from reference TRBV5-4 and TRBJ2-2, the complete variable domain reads ETGVTQSPTHLIKTRGQQVTLRCSSQSGHNTVSWYQQALGQGPQFIFQYYREEENGRGNFPPRFSGLQFPNYSSELNVNALELDDSALYLCASSYGGRGGTGELFFGEGSRLTVL.

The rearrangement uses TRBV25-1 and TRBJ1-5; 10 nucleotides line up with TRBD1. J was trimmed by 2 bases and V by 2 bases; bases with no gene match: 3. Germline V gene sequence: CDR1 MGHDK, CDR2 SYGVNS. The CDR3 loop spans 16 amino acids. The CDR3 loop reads CASSEGGTGGNQPQHF. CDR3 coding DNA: TGTGCCAGCAGTGAAGGGGGGACAGGGGGCAATCAGCCCCAGCATTTT.

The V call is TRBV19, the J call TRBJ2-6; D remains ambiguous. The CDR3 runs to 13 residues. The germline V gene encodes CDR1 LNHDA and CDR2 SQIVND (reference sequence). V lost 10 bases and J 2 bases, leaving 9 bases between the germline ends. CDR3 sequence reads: CATTETGANVLTF. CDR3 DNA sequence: TGTGCCACAACGGAAACTGGGGCCAACGTCCTGACTTTC.

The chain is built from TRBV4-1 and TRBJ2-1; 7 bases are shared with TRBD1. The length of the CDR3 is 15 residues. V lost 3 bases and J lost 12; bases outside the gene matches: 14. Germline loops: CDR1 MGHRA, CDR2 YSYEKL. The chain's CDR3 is CASSQLGQSSPTQFF. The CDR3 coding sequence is TGCGCCAGCAGCCAGCTGGGACAGTCGAGTCCTACGCAGTTCTTC.

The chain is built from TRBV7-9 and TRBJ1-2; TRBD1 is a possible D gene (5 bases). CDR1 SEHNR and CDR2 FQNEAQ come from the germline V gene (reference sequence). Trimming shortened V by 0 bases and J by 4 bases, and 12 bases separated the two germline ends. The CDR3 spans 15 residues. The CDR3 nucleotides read TGTGCCAGCAGCTTAGCGGGGCAGAACCTCTATGGCTACACCTTC. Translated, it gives CASSLAGQNLYGYTF.

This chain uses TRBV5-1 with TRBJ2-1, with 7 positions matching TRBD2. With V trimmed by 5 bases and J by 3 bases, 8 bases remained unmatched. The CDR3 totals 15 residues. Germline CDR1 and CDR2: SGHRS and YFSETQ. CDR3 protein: CASRSPGGNYNEQFF. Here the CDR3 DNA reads TGCGCCAGCAGGTCCCCCGGGGGGAACTACAATGAGCAGTTCTTC.

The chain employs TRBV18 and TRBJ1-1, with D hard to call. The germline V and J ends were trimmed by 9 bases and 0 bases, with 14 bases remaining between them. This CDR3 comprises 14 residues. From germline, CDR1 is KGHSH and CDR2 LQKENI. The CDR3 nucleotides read TGTGCCAGTTCCGTTGGGGTCTTGAACACTGAAGCTTTCTTT. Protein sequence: CASSVGVLNTEAFF.

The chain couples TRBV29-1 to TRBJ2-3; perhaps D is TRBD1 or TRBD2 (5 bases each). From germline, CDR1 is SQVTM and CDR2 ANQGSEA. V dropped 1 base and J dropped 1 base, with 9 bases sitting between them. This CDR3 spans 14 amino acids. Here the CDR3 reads CSVEGDRGTDTQYF. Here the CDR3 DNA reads TGCAGCGTTGAAGGGGACCGCGGCACAGATACGCAGTATTTT.

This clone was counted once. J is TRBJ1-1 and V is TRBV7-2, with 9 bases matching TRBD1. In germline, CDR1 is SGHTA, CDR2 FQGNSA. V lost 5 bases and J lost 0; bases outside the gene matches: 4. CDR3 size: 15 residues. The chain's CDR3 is CASSAGQGLNTEAFF. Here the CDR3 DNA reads TGTGCCAGCAGCGCGGGACAGGGCCTGAACACTGAAGCTTTCTTT.

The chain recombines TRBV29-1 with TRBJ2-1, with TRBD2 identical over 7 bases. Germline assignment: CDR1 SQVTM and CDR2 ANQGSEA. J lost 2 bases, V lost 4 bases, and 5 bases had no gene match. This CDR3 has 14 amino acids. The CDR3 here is CSVAGGFPYNEQFF. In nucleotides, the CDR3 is TGCAGCGTTGCGGGGGGATTCCCCTACAATGAGCAGTTCTTC.

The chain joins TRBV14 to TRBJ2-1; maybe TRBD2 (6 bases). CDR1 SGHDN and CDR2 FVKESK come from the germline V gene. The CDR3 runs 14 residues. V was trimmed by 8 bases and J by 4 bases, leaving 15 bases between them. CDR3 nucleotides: TGTGCCAGCCAGAGCGCTAGCGCTTACAATGAGCAGTTCTTC. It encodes CASQSASAYNEQFF.

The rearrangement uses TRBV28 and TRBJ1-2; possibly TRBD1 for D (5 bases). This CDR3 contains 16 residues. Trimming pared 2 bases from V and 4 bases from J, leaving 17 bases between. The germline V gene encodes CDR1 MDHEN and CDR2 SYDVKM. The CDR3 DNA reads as TGTGCCAGCAGTTTAGGCCAGGGCACCGCTATCTATGGCTACACCTTC. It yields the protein CASSLGQGTAIYGYTF.

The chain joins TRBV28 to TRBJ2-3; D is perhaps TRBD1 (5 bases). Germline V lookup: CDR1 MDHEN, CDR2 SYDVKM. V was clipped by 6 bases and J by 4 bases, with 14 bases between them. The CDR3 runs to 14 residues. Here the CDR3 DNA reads TGTGCCAGCAGATTCGGGCAGGGCCCAGATACGCAGTATTTT. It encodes CASRFGQGPDTQYF. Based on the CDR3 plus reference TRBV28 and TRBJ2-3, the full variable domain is DVKVTQSSRYLVKRTGEKVFLECVQDMDHENMFWYRQDPGLGLRLIYFSYDVKMKEKGDIPEGYSVSREKKERFSLILESASTNQTSMYLCASRFGQGPDTQYFGPGTRLTVL.

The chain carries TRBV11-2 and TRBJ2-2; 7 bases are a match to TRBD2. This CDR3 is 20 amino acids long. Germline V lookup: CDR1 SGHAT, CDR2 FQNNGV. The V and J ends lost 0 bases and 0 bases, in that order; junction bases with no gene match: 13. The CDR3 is CASSLDSGLTIRANTGELFF. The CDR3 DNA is TGTGCCAGCAGCTTAGACTCGGGACTAACTATCCGCGCGAACACCGGGGAGCTGTTTTTT. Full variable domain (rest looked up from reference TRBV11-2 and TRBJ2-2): EAGVAQSPRYKIIEKRQSVAFWCNPISGHATLYWYQQILGQGPKLLIQFQNNGVVDDSQLPKDRFSAERLKGVDSTLKIQPAKLEDSAVYLCASSLDSGLTIRANTGELFFGEGSRLTVL.